The next 7 T cell receptor beta chains were all read from a single sample in a study of blood T cell repertoires in COVID-19. Clones were read by immunoSEQ multiplex PCR, and TCRdb kept only the in-frame ones, dropping some. Of a few hundred thousand clones in the sample, around 90% were seen once. Sequencing used PBMCs or T cells enriched from blood (not recorded which). Receptor source: a woman aged 18-29 years with acute COVID-19.

This chain joins TRBV9 and TRBJ2-6, with D tentatively TRBD2 (6 bases). Trimming stripped 4 bases from V and 4 bases from J, with 15 bases between. The germline gives CDR1 SGDLS, CDR2 YYNGEE. The CDR3 totals 16 residues. CDR3 sequence (DNA): TGTGCCAGCAGCTTCGAGAAGGGAGGAGGGGCCAACGTCCTGACTTTC. Translated, it gives CASSFEKGGGANVLTF. Complete variable domain (other parts from reference TRBV9 and TRBJ2-6): DSGVTQTPKHLITATGQRVTLRCSPRSGDLSVYWYQQSLDQGLQFLIQYYNGEERAKGNILERFSAQQFPDLHSELNLSSLELGDSALYFCASSFEKGGGANVLTFGAGSRLTVL.

This sequence joins TRBV10-3 and TRBJ1-1; unclear D gene. The germline V gene has CDR1 ENHRY and CDR2 SYGVKD. The CDR3 extends over 11 amino acids. Trimming removed 3 bases from V and 6 bases from J, with 5 bases in between. In DNA, the CDR3 is TGTGCCATCAGTGATCAGGCTGAAGCTTTCTTT. Its translation is CAISDQAEAFF.

The table lists this clone with a few counts. This chain joins TRBV7-2 and TRBJ2-7, with TRBD1 matching 8 bases. This CDR3 is 14 amino acids long. V dropped 4 bases and J dropped 9; count of bases not matched to a gene: 11. Germline V gene lookup returns CDR1 SGHTA and CDR2 FQGNSA. Here the CDR3 reads CASSSDRESTRQYF. For the CDR3, the DNA is TGTGCCAGCAGCTCGGACAGGGAGTCTACGAGGCAGTACTTC.

This clone was seen once. The rearrangement joins TRBV4-1 to TRBJ2-3; the D is unclear. The CDR3 contains 17 residues. V lost 0 bases and J lost 2, with 15 bases in between. Germline lookup yields CDR1 MGHRA and CDR2 YSYEKL. Written as DNA, the CDR3 is TGCGCCAGCAGCCAAGAACGATCGTGGAGATCCACAGATACGCAGTATTTT. It encodes CASSQERSWRSTDTQYF.

The chain is built from TRBV27 and TRBJ2-3; weak D call: TRBD1 (5 bases). Germline V gene sequence: CDR1 MNHEY, CDR2 SMNVEV (reference sequence). With 8 bases removed from V and 4 bases from J, the gap between germline ends came to 7 bases. The CDR3 contains 11 residues. The CDR3 sequence: CASGQPDTQYF. In nucleotides, the CDR3 is TGTGCCAGCGGACAACCAGATACGCAGTATTTT.

This clone was counted a single time. The chain joins TRBV19 to TRBJ1-6, with D perhaps matching TRBD1 (6 bases). The CDR3 has 14 amino acids. With 7 bases removed from V and 4 bases from J, the gap between germline ends came to 11 bases. Per the germline V gene, CDR1 is LNHDA and CDR2 is SQIVND (reference sequence). The CDR3 spells CASTNGQYNSPLHF. Here the CDR3 DNA reads TGTGCCAGTACCAACGGACAGTATAATTCACCCCTCCACTTT. Full variable domain (rest looked up from reference TRBV19 and TRBJ1-6): DGGITQSPKYLFRKEGQNVTLSCEQNLNHDAMYWYRQDPGQGLRLIYYSQIVNDFQKGDIAEGYSVSREKKESFPLTVTSAQKNPTAFYLCASTNGQYNSPLHFGNGTRLTVT.

This clone has a handful of counts. CDR3 loop: CASSLSQNYGYTF. Here the CDR3 DNA reads TGCGCCAGCAGCTTGTCGCAGAACTATGGCTACACCTTC. This chain links TRBV5-1 with TRBJ1-2, with D unresolved. CDR1 is SGHRS and CDR2 is YFSETQ in the germline V gene. The V end lost 1 base, the J end lost 2 bases, and 6 bases lay between the germline ends. The CDR3 sequence is 13 residues long.